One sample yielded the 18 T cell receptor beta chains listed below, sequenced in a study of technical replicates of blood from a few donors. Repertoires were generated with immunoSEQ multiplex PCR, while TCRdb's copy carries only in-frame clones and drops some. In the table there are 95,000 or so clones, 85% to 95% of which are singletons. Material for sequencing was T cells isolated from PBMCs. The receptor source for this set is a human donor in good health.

The CDR3 DNA sequence: TGCGCCAGCAGTCAGAGGGAGAGAGGGAACACTGAAGCTTTCTTT. It yields the protein CASSQRERGNTEAFF. V gene TRBV5-1 combines with J gene TRBJ1-1; D gene unclear. Trimming pared 5 bases from V and 1 base from J, leaving 15 bases between. The germline gives CDR1 SGHRS, CDR2 YFSETQ. This CDR3 is 15 amino acids long.

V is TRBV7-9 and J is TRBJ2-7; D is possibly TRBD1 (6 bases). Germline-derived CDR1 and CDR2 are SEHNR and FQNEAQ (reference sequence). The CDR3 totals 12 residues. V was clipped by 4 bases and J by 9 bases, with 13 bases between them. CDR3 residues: CASSWAGEGQYF. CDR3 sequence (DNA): TGTGCCAGCAGCTGGGCAGGGGAAGGGCAGTACTTC.

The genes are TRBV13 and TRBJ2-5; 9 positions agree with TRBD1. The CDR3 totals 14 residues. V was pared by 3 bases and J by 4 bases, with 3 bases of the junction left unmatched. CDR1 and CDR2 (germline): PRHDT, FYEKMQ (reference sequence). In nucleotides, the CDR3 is TGTGCCAGCAGCTTGGGACAGGGCGTAGAGACCCAGTACTTC. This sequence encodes CASSLGQGVETQYF.

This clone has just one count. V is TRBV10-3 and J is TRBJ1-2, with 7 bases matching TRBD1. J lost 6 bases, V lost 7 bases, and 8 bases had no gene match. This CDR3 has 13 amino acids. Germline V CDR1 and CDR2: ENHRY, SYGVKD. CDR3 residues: CAINRRGTDGYTF. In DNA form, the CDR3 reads TGTGCCATCAATCGCAGGGGGACTGATGGCTACACCTTC.

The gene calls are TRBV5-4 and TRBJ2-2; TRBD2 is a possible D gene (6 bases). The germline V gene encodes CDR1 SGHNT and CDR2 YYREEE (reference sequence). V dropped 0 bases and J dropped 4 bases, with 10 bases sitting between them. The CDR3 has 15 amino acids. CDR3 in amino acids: CASSLDGSFTGELFF. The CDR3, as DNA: TGTGCCAGCAGCTTGGACGGGAGTTTCACCGGGGAGCTGTTTTTT. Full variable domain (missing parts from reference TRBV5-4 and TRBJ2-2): ETGVTQSPTHLIKTRGQQVTLRCSSQSGHNTVSWYQQALGQGPQFIFQYYREEENGRGNFPPRFSGLQFPNYSSELNVNALELDDSALYLCASSLDGSFTGELFFGEGSRLTVL.

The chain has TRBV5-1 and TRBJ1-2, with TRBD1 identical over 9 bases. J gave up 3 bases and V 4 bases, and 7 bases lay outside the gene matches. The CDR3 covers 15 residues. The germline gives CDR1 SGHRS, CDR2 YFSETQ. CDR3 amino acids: CASSQDRGGDYGYTF. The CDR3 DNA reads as TGCGCCAGCAGCCAAGACAGGGGGGGCGACTATGGCTACACCTTC.

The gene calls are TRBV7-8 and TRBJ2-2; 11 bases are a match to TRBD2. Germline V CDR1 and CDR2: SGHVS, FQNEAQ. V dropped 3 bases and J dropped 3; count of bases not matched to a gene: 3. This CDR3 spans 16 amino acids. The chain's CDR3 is CASSFASGRHTGELFF. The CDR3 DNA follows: TGTGCCAGCAGCTTCGCTAGCGGGAGGCACACCGGGGAGCTGTTTTTT.

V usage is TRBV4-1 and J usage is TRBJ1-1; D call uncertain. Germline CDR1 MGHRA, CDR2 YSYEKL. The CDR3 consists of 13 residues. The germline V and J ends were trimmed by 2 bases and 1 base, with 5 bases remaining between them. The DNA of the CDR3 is TGCGCCAGCAGCCAACTCTCGAACACTGAAGCTTTCTTT. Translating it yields CASSQLSNTEAFF.

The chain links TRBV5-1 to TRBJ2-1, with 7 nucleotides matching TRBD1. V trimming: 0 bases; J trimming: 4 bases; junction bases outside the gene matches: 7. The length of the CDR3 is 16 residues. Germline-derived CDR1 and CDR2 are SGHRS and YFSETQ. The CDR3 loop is CASSLDRGDDYNEQFF. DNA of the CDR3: TGCGCCAGCAGCTTGGACAGGGGCGACGATTACAATGAGCAGTTCTTC.

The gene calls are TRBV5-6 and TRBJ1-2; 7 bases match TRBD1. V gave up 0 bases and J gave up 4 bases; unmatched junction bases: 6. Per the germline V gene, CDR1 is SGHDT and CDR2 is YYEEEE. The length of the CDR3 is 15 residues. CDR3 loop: CASSLETGVGYGYTF. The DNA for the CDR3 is TGTGCCAGCAGCTTGGAAACAGGGGTAGGCTATGGCTACACCTTC.

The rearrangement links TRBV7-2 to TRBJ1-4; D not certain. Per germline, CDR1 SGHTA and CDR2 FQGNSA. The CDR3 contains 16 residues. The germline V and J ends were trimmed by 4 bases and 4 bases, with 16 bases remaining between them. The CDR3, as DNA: TGTGCCAGCAGCTGGCGGGCGGCGGAAAATAATGAAAAACTGTTTTTT. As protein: CASSWRAAENNEKLFF.

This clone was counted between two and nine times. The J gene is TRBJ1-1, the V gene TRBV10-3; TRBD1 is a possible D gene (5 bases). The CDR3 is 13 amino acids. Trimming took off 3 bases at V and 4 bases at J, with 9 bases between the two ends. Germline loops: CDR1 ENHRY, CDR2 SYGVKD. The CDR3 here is CAISEQDTTEAFF. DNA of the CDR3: TGTGCCATCAGTGAACAGGACACCACTGAAGCTTTCTTT.

DNA for the CDR3: TGTGCCAGCAGTTTATTACTAGGCATCACCGAAGAGACCCAGTACTTC. Translating it yields CASSLLLGITEETQYF. The chain has TRBV28 and TRBJ2-5, with a weak D call TRBD2 (5 bases). V lost 1 base and J lost 3, with 15 bases in between. The CDR3 runs to 16 residues. Germline lookup yields CDR1 MDHEN and CDR2 SYDVKM.

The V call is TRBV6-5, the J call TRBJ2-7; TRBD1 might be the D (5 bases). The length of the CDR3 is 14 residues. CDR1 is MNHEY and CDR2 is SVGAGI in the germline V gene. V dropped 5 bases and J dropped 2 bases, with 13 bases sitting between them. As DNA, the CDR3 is TGTGCCAGCAGTGGTTGGACAAACGCCTACGAGCAGTACTTC. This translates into CASSGWTNAYEQYF.

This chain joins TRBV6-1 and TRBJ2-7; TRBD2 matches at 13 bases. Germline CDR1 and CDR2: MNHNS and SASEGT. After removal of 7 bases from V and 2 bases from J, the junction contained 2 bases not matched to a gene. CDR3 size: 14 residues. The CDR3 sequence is CASTGLAGPYEQYF. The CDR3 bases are TGTGCCAGCACGGGACTAGCGGGACCCTACGAGCAGTACTTC.

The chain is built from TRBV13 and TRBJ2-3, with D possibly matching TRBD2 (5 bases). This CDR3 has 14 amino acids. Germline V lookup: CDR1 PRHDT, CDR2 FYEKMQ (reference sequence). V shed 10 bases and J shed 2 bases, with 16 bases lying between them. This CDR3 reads CATSRGWVTDTQYF. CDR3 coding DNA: TGTGCCACCTCTCGCGGGTGGGTCACAGATACGCAGTATTTT.

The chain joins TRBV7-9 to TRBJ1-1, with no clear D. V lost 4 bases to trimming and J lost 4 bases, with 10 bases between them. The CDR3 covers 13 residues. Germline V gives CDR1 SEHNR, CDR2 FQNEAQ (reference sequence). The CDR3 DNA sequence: TGTGCCAGCAGCTGGCAGGAGGTCACTGAAGCTTTCTTT. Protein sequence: CASSWQEVTEAFF.

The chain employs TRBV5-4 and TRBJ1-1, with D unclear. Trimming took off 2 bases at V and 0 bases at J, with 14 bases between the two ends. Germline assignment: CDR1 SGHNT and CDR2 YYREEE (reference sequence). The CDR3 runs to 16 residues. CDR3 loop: CASSLEGGPMNTEAFF. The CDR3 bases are TGTGCCAGCAGCTTAGAGGGCGGGCCCATGAACACTGAAGCTTTCTTT.